This TCR beta chain is from a study of blood T cell repertoires in COVID-19. Overall study context: COVID-19 samples, acute and convalescent, were from the United States, Italy and Spain.

All enrollees were about 18 to 95 years old and from around 25 US areas. Allocation to cohorts depended on clinical history reported by the participants. Authors' analysis steps: Reference gene primer amplification in the assay estimated nucleated cell counts. Clones were read by immunoSEQ multiplex PCR, and TCRdb kept only the in-frame ones, dropping some. V, J and clone size reflect that table, while D and trimming were determined from the DNA. This table has roughly 250,000 clones, roughly nine tenths appearing once. The CDR3 extends over 15 amino acids. Trimming pared 4 bases from V and 4 bases from J, leaving 13 bases between. CDR1 is LGHDT and CDR2 is YNNKEL in the germline V gene (reference sequence).

Sequencing was carried out using PBMCs or T cells enriched from blood (not recorded which). This receptor was taken from a woman between 18 and 29 years old who had recovered from COVID-19. The gene calls are TRBV3-1 (or the pseudogene TRBV3-2) and TRBJ2-2; possible D gene TRBD1, 6 bases. CDR3 residues: CASSRGPGSTGELFF. DNA of the CDR3: TGTGCCAGCAGCCGGGGGCCAGGGTCCACCGGGGAGCTGTTTTTT.